The 28 T cell receptor beta chains below all came from one sample that was sequenced in a study of blood T cell repertoires in COVID-19. Some clones are missing from TCRdb's copy, which holds only in-frame ones; the method was immunoSEQ multiplex PCR. The repertoire consists of roughly 250,000 clones, with around nine tenths occurring once and the leading ten covering about 1.5%. The sample consisted of PBMCs or T cells enriched from blood (not recorded which). The receptors shown here come from a woman aged 45 to 65 who had recovered from COVID-19.

The V gene is TRBV30, the J gene TRBJ1-5, with D tentatively TRBD1 (5 bases). The ends were cut back, 0 bases at V and 2 bases at J, with 8 bases in the middle. The CDR3 contains 14 residues. CDR1 and CDR2 from the germline V gene are GTSNPN and SVGIG (reference sequence). This CDR3 reads CAWSVSTGNQPQHF. The CDR3 nucleotides are TGTGCCTGGAGTGTATCGACAGGCAATCAGCCCCAGCATTTT.

This chain uses TRBV28 with TRBJ1-2; 7 positions agree with TRBD1. Germline V gene lookup returns CDR1 MDHEN and CDR2 SYDVKM. V lost 3 bases and J lost 5; bases outside the gene matches: 9. The CDR3 covers 15 residues. CDR3: CASSLKDRIIYGYTF. CDR3 nucleotide sequence: TGTGCCAGCAGTTTGAAGGACAGGATTATTTATGGCTACACCTTC.

The chain has TRBV9 and TRBJ1-5; perhaps TRBD1 as D (5 bases). Germline V lookup: CDR1 SGDLS, CDR2 YYNGEE. The CDR3 spans 15 residues. The V end lost 4 bases, the J end lost 5 bases, and 16 bases lay between the germline ends. CDR3 nucleotides: TGTGCCAGCAGCCCCTTTCCTGGCAGGGATCAGCCCCAGCATTTT. This encodes CASSPFPGRDQPQHF.

This chain connects TRBV5-1 to TRBJ2-1, with unresolved D. The CDR3 contains 16 residues. Germline CDR1 reads SGHRS; CDR2 reads YFSETQ. Trimming cost V 5 bases and J 0 bases, with 15 bases left between them. The CDR3 DNA is TGCGCCAGCAGTATTCAGGTTGCGAGCTCCTACAATGAGCAGTTCTTC. Protein product: CASSIQVASSYNEQFF. The full variable domain, in which reference TRBV5-1 and TRBJ2-1 provide the parts outside the CDR3, is KAGVTQTPRYLIKTRGQQVTLSCSPISGHRSVSWYQQTPGQGLQFLFEYFSETQRNKGNFPGRFSGRQFSNSRSEMNVSTLELGDSALYLCASSIQVASSYNEQFFGPGTRLTVL.

The chain combines TRBV15 with TRBJ1-2; D may be TRBD1 (6 bases). Per germline, CDR1 LNHNV and CDR2 YYDKDF (reference sequence). V dropped 5 bases and J dropped 4 bases, with 14 bases sitting between them. The CDR3 extends over 14 amino acids. The CDR3 region is CATSGKGQAYGYTF. In nucleotides, the CDR3 is TGTGCCACCAGCGGAAAGGGACAAGCCTATGGCTACACCTTC.

This chain uses TRBV27 with TRBJ1-2; D gene unclear. The CDR3 loop spans 13 amino acids. Germline V gene sequence: CDR1 MNHEY, CDR2 SMNVEV (reference sequence). Trimming left V 2 bases short and J 2 bases short, with 6 bases between. CDR3 sequence: CASSLRGNYGYTF. The DNA of the CDR3 is TGTGCCAGCAGTTTACGCGGGAACTATGGCTACACCTTC.

In DNA, the CDR3 is TGCAGCGTTGAACAGGGGGTCCCCTACGAGCAGTACTTC. Amino acid sequence: CSVEQGVPYEQYF. The chain couples TRBV29-1 to TRBJ2-7; 7 bases agree with TRBD1. There are 13 residues in the CDR3. Trimming removed 2 bases from V and 2 bases from J; junction bases left unmatched: 3. From germline, CDR1 is SQVTM and CDR2 ANQGSEA.

A few counts support this clone. The CDR3 spells CASSPKVVGPIEKLFF. The CDR3 bases are TGTGCCAGCTCACCTAAGGTTGTGGGCCCGATCGAAAAACTGTTTTTT. The rearrangement links TRBV18 to TRBJ1-4; D is ambiguous. The length of the CDR3 is 16 residues. CDR1 KGHSH and CDR2 LQKENI come from the germline V gene. The germline V and J ends were trimmed by 3 bases and 8 bases, with 19 bases remaining between them.

The chain has TRBV18 and TRBJ1-1; 9 bases are a match to TRBD1. The CDR3 spans 15 residues. CDR1 and CDR2 (germline): KGHSH, LQKENI. The V segment lost 4 bases and the J segment 3 bases; nucleotides outside the gene matches: 6. The CDR3 DNA follows: TGTGCCAGCTCACGATCGACAGGGGGGGACACTGAAGCTTTCTTT. Its protein is CASSRSTGGDTEAFF.

The genes are TRBV5-1 and TRBJ1-2, with 9 bases lining up with TRBD1. After removal of 3 bases from V and 2 bases from J, the junction contained 5 bases not matched to a gene. Looked up from germline, CDR1 is SGHRS and CDR2 is YFSETQ. The CDR3 runs to 15 residues. This CDR3 reads CASSSAGTGNYGYTF. The CDR3 nucleotides are TGCGCCAGCAGCTCCGCCGGGACAGGGAACTATGGCTACACCTTC.

This chain uses TRBV11-2 with TRBJ2-6; 9 nucleotides agree with TRBD1. Trimming took 5 bases from V and 4 from J; bases not matched to a gene: 9. Germline lookup yields CDR1 SGHAT and CDR2 FQNNGV. The CDR3 extends over 17 amino acids. The CDR3 nucleotides read TGTGCCAGCAGCAGGGGACAGGGCAGTCTCGGGGCCAACGTCCTGACTTTC. Its protein is CASSRGQGSLGANVLTF.

Comments on this clone: The junction and the germline gene differ at one end; a read error may be behind it. V and J are TRBV5-4 and TRBJ1-1; the D gene is possibly TRBD1 (5 bases). The CDR3 extends over 17 amino acids. Germline loops: CDR1 SGHNT, CDR2 YYREEE (reference sequence). The CDR3 loop is CASSLGGGRRVNAEAFF. The CDR3 DNA sequence: TGTGCCAGCAGCTTGGGAGGTGGCCGCAGGGTGAACGCTGAAGCTTTCTTT.

This clone was detected only once. This chain links TRBV12-3 or TRBV12-4 with TRBJ2-1; D perhaps matches TRBD2 (5 bases). The CDR3 extends over 13 amino acids. Trimming stripped 0 bases from V and 14 bases from J, with 14 bases between. CDR3 nucleotides: TGTGCCAGCAGTTTAGCTCTAAGACCGGGAAAGTTCTTC. It encodes CASSLALRPGKFF.

Here the CDR3 DNA reads TGTGCCACCAGCATTTCTCTCGGGGAATACGAGCAGTACTTC. Translation gives CATSISLGEYEQYF. V gene TRBV15 combines with J gene TRBJ2-7; possibly TRBD2 for D (5 bases). The V end lost 4 bases, the J end lost 4 bases, and 14 bases lay between the germline ends. Looked up from germline, CDR1 is LNHNV and CDR2 is YYDKDF (reference sequence). This CDR3 region has 14 residues.

J is TRBJ2-5 and V is TRBV7-2; D might be TRBD1 (6 bases). Between the trimmed V and J ends, which lost 2 bases and 4 bases, there was a span of 8 bases. Germline V gives CDR1 SGHTA, CDR2 FQGNSA. The CDR3 is 13 amino acids. The CDR3, as DNA: TGTGCCAGCAGCTTAATGACAGGAGAGACCCAGTACTTC. This sequence encodes CASSLMTGETQYF.

This clone was seen only once. The gene calls are TRBV28 and TRBJ1-2; tentatively, D is TRBD1 (6 bases). The CDR3 runs 13 residues. Trimming stripped 3 bases from V and 6 bases from J, with 11 bases between. CDR1 and CDR2 (germline): MDHEN, SYDVKM. In DNA, the CDR3 is TGTGCCAGCAGTTTTCCACAGGGCCATGGCTACACCTTC. Translation gives CASSFPQGHGYTF.

The V gene is TRBV28, the J gene TRBJ1-5; TRBD1 might be the D (6 bases). The CDR3 extends over 13 amino acids. Per the germline V gene, CDR1 is MDHEN and CDR2 is SYDVKM. V gave up 4 bases and J gave up 6 bases, with 10 bases separating them. Written as DNA, the CDR3 is TGTGCCAGCAGTTCGACCAGGGGTCAGCCCCAGCATTTT. This sequence encodes CASSSTRGQPQHF.

This chain links TRBV28 with TRBJ2-2; D gene unclear. The CDR3 extends over 14 amino acids. The V gene's germline CDR1 is MDHEN and CDR2 SYDVKM. V lost 6 bases and J 4 bases, leaving 12 bases between the germline ends. Here the CDR3 reads CASSFGVATGELFF. CDR3 DNA: TGTGCCAGCAGCTTCGGAGTGGCCACCGGGGAGCTGTTTTTT. The full variable domain, in which reference TRBV28 and TRBJ2-2 provide the parts outside the CDR3, is DVKVTQSSRYLVKRTGEKVFLECVQDMDHENMFWYRQDPGLGLRLIYFSYDVKMKEKGDIPEGYSVSREKKERFSLILESASTNQTSMYLCASSFGVATGELFFGEGSRLTVL.

In DNA, the CDR3 is TGTGCCAGCAGCCCGGGACAGTCCTACGAGCAGTACTTC. Protein sequence: CASSPGQSYEQYF. This rearrangement joins TRBV11-3 to TRBJ2-7; TRBD1 matches 7 bases. The CDR3 is made up of 13 amino acids. In germline, CDR1 is SGHNT, CDR2 YENEEA. J gave up 1 base and V 5 bases, and 2 bases lay outside the gene matches.

The chain carries TRBV30 and TRBJ1-2; D remains unclear. Looked up from germline, CDR1 is GTSNPN and CDR2 is SVGIG (reference sequence). CDR3 size: 13 residues. Between the trimmed V and J ends, which lost 2 bases and 4 bases, there was a span of 11 bases. The CDR3 sequence: CAWSSSAGYGYTF. The DNA for the CDR3 is TGTGCCTGGAGTAGCTCTGCTGGCTATGGCTACACCTTC.

This clone was seen once. V and J are TRBV2 and TRBJ1-1; TRBD1 is a possible D gene (5 bases). V lost 5 bases and J 2 bases, leaving 9 bases between the germline ends. The CDR3 runs 13 residues. Germline CDR1 reads SNHLY; CDR2 reads FYNNEI. The CDR3 DNA reads as TGTGCCAGCAGTACTGACAGAAACACTGAAGCTTTCTTT. This codes for CASSTDRNTEAFF.

This clone was seen only once. The J gene is TRBJ1-2, the V gene TRBV12-3 or TRBV12-4; D might be TRBD1 (6 bases). V was pared by 8 bases and J by 4 bases, with 8 bases between. The CDR3 sequence is 11 residues long. The CDR3 DNA is TGTGCCAGCGGCAGGGGCTATGGCTACACCTTC. This gives the protein CASGRGYGYTF.

J is TRBJ1-1 and V is TRBV30; 7 positions match TRBD1. The length of the CDR3 is 12 residues. CDR1 and CDR2 from the germline V gene are GTSNPN and SVGIG (reference sequence). The junction had 6 bases not matched to a gene; V was cut back by 2 bases and J by 9 bases. CDR3 sequence: CAWSKTGSQAFF. Written as DNA, the CDR3 is TGTGCCTGGAGTAAGACAGGGTCTCAAGCTTTCTTT.

The sample holds a few counts of this clone. The gene calls are TRBV29-1 and TRBJ2-7, with D maybe TRBD1 (5 bases). Germline CDR1 is SQVTM and CDR2 is ANQGSEA. With 5 bases removed from V and 6 bases from J, the gap between germline ends came to 17 bases. The CDR3 totals 13 residues. The CDR3 is CSVWSGKGVEQYF. Written as DNA, the CDR3 is TGCAGCGTTTGGTCAGGGAAGGGCGTCGAGCAGTACTTC.

This clone has a handful of counts. The chain has TRBV7-8 and TRBJ2-3; perhaps TRBD1 as D (6 bases). Between the trimmed V and J ends, which lost 5 bases and 9 bases, there was a span of 12 bases. The length of the CDR3 is 12 residues. Germline V gene lookup returns CDR1 SGHVS and CDR2 FQNEAQ. As DNA, the CDR3 is TGTGCCAGCAGCCAATCCAGGGGAACGCAGTATTTT. It yields the protein CASSQSRGTQYF.

CDR3 sequence: CASSVETSGRETQYF. The CDR3 nucleotides read TGTGCCAGCAGCGTGGAGACTAGCGGGAGGGAGACCCAGTACTTC. The rearrangement links TRBV9 to TRBJ2-5; 13 bases are a match to TRBD2. The CDR3 runs to 15 residues. Germline CDR1 SGDLS, CDR2 YYNGEE. V shed 2 bases, J shed 5 bases, and the junction held 3 bases outside the gene matches.

This rearrangement joins TRBV3-1 (or the pseudogene TRBV3-2) to TRBJ1-4; D may be TRBD1 (6 bases). The V gene lost 6 bases and the J gene lost 3 bases, with 14 bases spanning the gap. Germline CDR1 is LGHDT and CDR2 is YNNKEL (reference sequence). This CDR3 comprises 15 residues. The CDR3 DNA is TGTGCCAGCAGTCAACGGGGGGCATCTAATGAAAAACTGTTTTTT. It yields the protein CASSQRGASNEKLFF.

This clone appeared once. V usage is TRBV11-2 and J usage is TRBJ1-3; D may be TRBD1 (6 bases). Germline CDR1 and CDR2: SGHAT and FQNNGV. V gave up 6 bases and J gave up 1 base, with 13 bases separating them. This CDR3 comprises 15 residues. The chain's CDR3 is CASRPTGSSGNTIYF. CDR3 bases: TGTGCCAGCAGACCTACAGGGTCTTCTGGAAACACCATATATTTT.